This T cell receptor beta chain was captured by sequencing in a study of vaccination effects on CD4 cells after COVID-19. Some clones are missing from TCRdb's copy, which holds only in-frame ones; the method was immunoSEQ multiplex PCR. The sample carries under 40,000 clones, 65% to 70% recorded once. Details on this clone: Its antigen remains unidentified.

Germline CDR1 is SGHAT and CDR2 is FQDESV (reference sequence). The V gene end was trimmed by 5 bases and the J gene end by 2 bases; junction bases not matched to a gene: 6. There are 16 residues in the CDR3. Cultured cells yielded isolated CD4+ T cells after 10 to 11 days. This receptor was obtained from a human donor who received a COVID-19 vaccine. The sequences come from CD4+ T cells from PBMCs cultured without peptide, collected before COVID-19 vaccination. J is TRBJ2-5 and V is TRBV11-1; 12 bases line up with TRBD2. The CDR3, as DNA: TGTGCCAGCAGCGCAGGACTAGCGGGGATACAAGAGACCCAGTACTTC. Translating gives CASSAGLAGIQETQYF.